The sequence of this T cell receptor (beta chain) was determined in a study of T cell repertoires in cytomegalovirus infection. Across the study: CMV infection together with matching HLA type was indicated by public TCR beta signatures.

Comment on this clonotype: No antigen is known for it.

Points from the study as a whole: CMV-specific TCR beta clonotypes restricted by HLA-C dominated the ex vivo response. Of the TCR beta families, the public ones yielded a cumulative frequency that identified carriers of CMV plus the relevant HLA.

V lost 4 bases to trimming and J lost 5 bases, with 13 bases between them. CDR3 length: 14 amino acids. CDR1 is SGHDT, CDR2 YYEEEE, per germline. Each CDR3 protein gets one entry after TCRdb re-called the reads with MiXCR. The sample lists about 440,000 distinct CDR3 sequences, 31% seen once, with about 13% in the top ten. The chain joins TRBV5-6 to TRBJ2-1, with D maybe TRBD2 (7 bases). The material sequenced was PBMCs. This clonotype was obtained from a human donor in good health (CMV status not recorded). Some clones in this sample may be carry-over from other donors' samples. Here the CDR3 DNA reads TGTGCCAGCAGCGGGGCGGGGGCAGACAATGAGCAGTTCTTC. This gives the protein CASSGAGADNEQFF.